The source of this TCR beta chain is a study of spatial heterogeneity in lung cancer. Study details: Beta-chain sequences were consistently detected more often than alpha-chain sequences. Study-level results: Tumoral mutation counts were tracked by counts of expanded intratumoral alpha and beta TCRs.

CDR1 is MNHEY and CDR2 is SVGEGT in the germline V gene. V lost 3 bases and J 7 bases, leaving 4 bases between the germline ends. CDR3 length: 12 residues. TCRdb itself ran the 5' RACE reads through MiXCR, one entry per CDR3 protein. The table has some 9,800 distinct CDR3 sequences, 54% seen once; the top ten hold 25% to 35%. This clonotype was observed a handful of times. Its antigen is as yet unknown. This beta chain lies outside the target of a library built for alpha chains; its clone size means little. As for time point: sample taken at primary tumor resection. Whole RNA, isolated from tumor, nontumor lung or frozen PBMC, was sequenced without prior sorting.

This material consisted of lung tumor tissue, taken at surgery. The chain employs TRBV6-2 or TRBV6-3 and TRBJ1-6, with no clear D. The source of this sequence is a female donor with early-stage non-small cell lung cancer. CDR3 sequence: CASSYPNSPLHF. CDR3 coding DNA: TGTGCCAGCAGTTATCCGAATTCACCCCTCCACTTT.